The 21 T cell receptor beta chains below all came from one sample that was sequenced in a study of T cells in Graves' hyperthyroidism and ophthalmopathy. RNA transcripts provided the source from which TCR beta CDR3 regions were amplified. Carried out on the TCR CDR3, a first-round RT-PCR used the HTBI primer set. TCRdb analysed the multiplex PCR reads with MiXCR anew, one entry per CDR3 protein. The profile covers hundreds of thousands of distinct CDR3 sequences, with over 20% appearing a single time and 50% to 75% taken by the ten largest. The sample comprised blood. The origin of the receptors is a man between 25 and 39 years old with Graves' ophthalmopathy.

A remark on this clonotype: A read error is possible here, since a much larger clone lies one base away. This chain uses TRBV28 with TRBJ2-1, with TRBD2 identical over 12 bases. With 8 bases clipped from V and 3 bases from J, the junction kept 8 bases outside the gene matches. CDR1 and CDR2 from the germline V gene are MDHEN and SYDVKM. The CDR3 spans 16 residues. In DNA form, the CDR3 reads TGTGCCAGCGACCGGACTAGCGGGGACATCTACAATGAGCAGTTCTTC. Its protein product is CASDRTSGDIYNEQFF.

This chain links TRBV24-1 with TRBJ2-5, with D maybe TRBD2 (5 bases). V was pared by 0 bases and J by 0 bases, with 7 bases between. The germline gives CDR1 KGHDR, CDR2 SFDVKD. The length of the CDR3 is 15 residues. The CDR3 sequence: CATSDLWGDQETQYF. CDR3 nucleotides: TGTGCCACCAGTGATTTGTGGGGAGACCAAGAGACCCAGTACTTC.

This rearrangement joins TRBV4-1 to TRBJ1-5; D is uncertain. Germline CDR1 is MGHRA and CDR2 is YSYEKL. CDR3 length: 14 amino acids. V lost 0 bases and J 4 bases, leaving 7 bases between the germline ends. The CDR3 DNA sequence: TGCGCCAGCAGCCAAGATAAATTAAATCAGCCCCAGCATTTT. This translates into CASSQDKLNQPQHF.

This clonotype was detected many times. J is TRBJ1-4 and V is TRBV7-9; D uncertain. Germline values: CDR1 SEHNR, CDR2 FQNEAQ (reference sequence). The V end lost 2 bases, the J end lost 8 bases, and 9 bases lay between the germline ends. The CDR3 contains 13 residues. The CDR3 coding sequence is TGTGCCAGCAGCTTAAGTTTCGGGGAAAAACTGTTTTTT. Translated: CASSLSFGEKLFF.

The chain has TRBV15 and TRBJ2-3, with unresolved D. Trimming removed 1 base from V and 6 bases from J, with 5 bases in between. Per the germline V gene, CDR1 is LNHNV and CDR2 is YYDKDF (reference sequence). This CDR3 has 12 residues. This CDR3 reads CATSRVSDTQYF. The CDR3 DNA sequence: TGTGCCACCAGCAGAGTCTCCGATACGCAGTATTTT.

The chain is built from TRBV12-5 and TRBJ2-7; D is perhaps TRBD1 or TRBD2 (5 bases each). V was pared by 6 bases and J by 4 bases, with 13 bases between. The germline V gene encodes CDR1 LGHNT and CDR2 FRNRAP. This CDR3 contains 13 residues. CDR3 sequence (DNA): TGTGCTAGTGGACGGGGACCGAAATACGAGCAGTACTTC. It is translated as CASGRGPKYEQYF.

This clonotype has at least ten counts. CDR3 nucleotide sequence: TGCGCCAGCAGCTTGGCACTAGCGACCTACGAGCAGTACTTC. Protein: CASSLALATYEQYF. The chain joins TRBV5-1 to TRBJ2-7; TRBD2 agrees at 7 bases. V shed 0 bases and J 2 bases; nucleotides not matched to a gene: 2. In germline, CDR1 is SGHRS, CDR2 YFSETQ. CDR3 length: 14 amino acids.

This sequence joins TRBV12-3 or TRBV12-4 and TRBJ2-7, with 7 bases aligning to TRBD1. CDR3 length: 15 residues. The ends lost 6 bases at V and 5 bases at J; junction bases unmatched: 13. CDR3 coding DNA: TGTGCCAGCAGCCGGGACAGCTTGTTCGTGGACGAGCAGTACTTC. It codes for CASSRDSLFVDEQYF.

This clonotype was counted ten times or more. The gene calls are TRBV20-1 and TRBJ2-3, with 11 bases fitting TRBD1. The V gene end was trimmed by 1 base and the J gene end by 5 bases; junction bases not matched to a gene: 2. Germline V CDR1 and CDR2: DFQATT, SNEGSKA (reference sequence). The length of the CDR3 is 14 residues. CDR3 nucleotides: TGCAGTGCTAGAGCCGGGACAGGGGGAGATACGCAGTATTTT. Translating it yields CSARAGTGGDTQYF.

This clonotype came up many times. The rearrangement joins TRBV24-1 to TRBJ2-3, with D possibly being TRBD2 (6 bases). V was clipped by 3 bases and J by 0 bases, with 12 bases between them. CDR3 size: 16 residues. Germline CDR1 and CDR2: KGHDR and SFDVKD. The CDR3 region has the DNA TGTGCCACCAGTGATCGACCGGGACTTAGCACAGATACGCAGTATTTT. Amino acids: CATSDRPGLSTDTQYF.

As for this clonotype: One end of the junction does not line up with germline, which may come from a read error. V is TRBV20-1 and J is TRBJ1-6; D gene uncertain. CDR3 length: 14 residues. Germline V gives CDR1 DFQATT, CDR2 SNEGSKA (reference sequence). This CDR3 reads CSASRSSCNSPLHF. DNA of the CDR3: TGCAGTGCTAGTCGGAGCTCCTGTAATTCACCCCTCCACTTT.

This clonotype was seen only a few times. This rearrangement joins TRBV28 to TRBJ2-7; D is perhaps TRBD2 (6 bases). V lost 8 bases to trimming and J lost 1 base, with 15 bases between them. This CDR3 has 14 amino acids. Germline V gives CDR1 MDHEN, CDR2 SYDVKM. The CDR3 DNA reads TGTGCCAGCGCGCCGGGGAGGTCTTCCTACGAGCAGTACTTC. As protein: CASAPGRSSYEQYF.

The chain joins TRBV4-1 to TRBJ2-1, with D hard to call. The V end lost 3 bases, the J end lost 5 bases, and 8 bases lay between the germline ends. The CDR3 loop spans 13 amino acids. CDR1 MGHRA and CDR2 YSYEKL come from the germline V gene. CDR3 loop: CASSQLSNNEQFF. In DNA, the CDR3 is TGCGCCAGCAGCCAGCTGTCCAACAATGAGCAGTTCTTC.

The chain couples TRBV7-9 to TRBJ2-1; D possibly corresponds to TRBD2 (5 bases). The CDR3 runs to 13 residues. V lost 5 bases, J lost 8 bases, and 13 bases lay in between. CDR1 is SEHNR, CDR2 FQNEAQ, per germline (reference sequence). CDR3 bases: TGTGCCAGCAGCCCGGATCGGGGATATGAGCAGTTCTTC. Encoded protein: CASSPDRGYEQFF. The variable domain in full, with the rest retrieved from reference TRBV7-9 and TRBJ2-1, is DTGVSQNPRHKITKRGQNVTFRCDPISEHNRLYWYRQTLGQGPEFLTYFQNEAQLEKSRLLSDRFSAERPKGSFSTLEIQRTEQGDSAMYLCASSPDRGYEQFFGPGTRLTVL.

DNA for the CDR3: TGCGCCAGCAGCCACTACGGAGGACGGGATCAGCCCCAGCATTTT. Amino acid sequence: CASSHYGGRDQPQHF. The rearrangement links TRBV4-1 to TRBJ1-5; D ambiguous. This CDR3 region has 15 residues. Germline lookup yields CDR1 MGHRA and CDR2 YSYEKL. V was shortened by 3 bases and J by 5 bases, with 14 bases between the two germline ends.

The rearrangement uses TRBV6-1 and TRBJ2-3, with D tentatively TRBD2 (6 bases). Germline V gene lookup returns CDR1 MNHNS and CDR2 SASEGT. This CDR3 has 16 amino acids. Trimming removed 5 bases from V and 0 bases from J, with 15 bases in between. The CDR3 DNA sequence: TGTGCCAGCAGTCTATCAGGTAGCGGTAGCACAGATACGCAGTATTTT. Translation: CASSLSGSGSTDTQYF.

There are many counts of this clonotype. The J gene is TRBJ2-3, the V gene TRBV2; D is perhaps TRBD1 (6 bases). CDR3 size: 12 residues. Germline V gives CDR1 SNHLY, CDR2 FYNNEI. The V and J ends lost 8 bases and 2 bases respectively, with 8 bases between them. CDR3 residues: CASRQDTDTQYF. Written as DNA, the CDR3 is TGTGCCAGCCGACAGGACACAGATACGCAGTATTTT.

The chain is built from TRBV7-8 and TRBJ2-7; TRBD2 aligns across 11 bases. V lost 5 bases and J lost 4; bases outside the gene matches: 7. The CDR3 sequence is 15 residues long. Germline CDR1 and CDR2: SGHVS and FQNEAQ. CDR3 amino acids: CASSLRVAGGYEQYF. As DNA, the CDR3 is TGTGCCAGCAGCCTGCGCGTAGCGGGAGGGTACGAGCAGTACTTC. The variable domain in full, completed from reference TRBV7-8 and TRBJ2-7, reads GAGVSQSPRYKVAKRGQDVALRCDPISGHVSLFWYQQALGQGPEFLTYFQNEAQLDKSGLPSDRFFAERPEGSVSTLKIQRTQQEDSAVYLCASSLRVAGGYEQYFGPGTRLTVT.

This clonotype was observed at least ten times. The chain couples TRBV11-2 to TRBJ2-1; D unresolved. Germline V CDR1 and CDR2: SGHAT, FQNNGV. The CDR3 is made up of 16 amino acids. Trimming removed 0 bases from V and 0 bases from J, with 9 bases in between. The CDR3 here is CASSLDASSSYNEQFF. DNA for the CDR3: TGTGCCAGCAGCTTAGACGCCAGTAGCTCCTACAATGAGCAGTTCTTC.

Many counts were recorded for this clonotype. This chain joins TRBV6-6 and TRBJ1-5; TRBD1 agrees at 7 bases. Germline V gene data show CDR1 as MNHNY and CDR2 as SVGAGI (reference sequence). J gave up 1 base and V 2 bases, and 5 bases lay outside the gene matches. The CDR3 has 16 residues. CDR3 sequence (DNA): TGTGCCAGCAGTTACCGACAGGGACGGAGCAATCAGCCCCAGCATTTT. This codes for CASSYRQGRSNQPQHF.

V and J are TRBV3-1 and TRBJ2-5; a possible D gene is TRBD2 (6 bases). With 0 bases removed from V and 6 bases from J, the gap between germline ends came to 14 bases. Germline CDR1 LGHDT, CDR2 YNNKEL (reference sequence). This CDR3 has 15 amino acids. The CDR3 is CASSQDLLAGKTQYF. The DNA for the CDR3 is TGTGCCAGCAGCCAAGATTTACTAGCCGGGAAGACCCAGTACTTC.